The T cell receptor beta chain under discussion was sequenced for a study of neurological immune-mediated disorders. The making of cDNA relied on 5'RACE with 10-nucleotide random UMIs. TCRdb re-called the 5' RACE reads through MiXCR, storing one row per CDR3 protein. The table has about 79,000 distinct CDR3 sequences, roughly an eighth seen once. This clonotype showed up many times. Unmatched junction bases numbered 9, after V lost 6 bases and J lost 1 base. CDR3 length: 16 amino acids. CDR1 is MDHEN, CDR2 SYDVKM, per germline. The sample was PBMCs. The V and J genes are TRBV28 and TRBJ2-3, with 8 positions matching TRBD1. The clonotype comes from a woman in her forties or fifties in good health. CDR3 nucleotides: TGTGCCAGCAGCAGGGGGCCGGGGGCGGGCACAGATACGCAGTATTTT. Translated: CASSRGPGAGTDTQYF.